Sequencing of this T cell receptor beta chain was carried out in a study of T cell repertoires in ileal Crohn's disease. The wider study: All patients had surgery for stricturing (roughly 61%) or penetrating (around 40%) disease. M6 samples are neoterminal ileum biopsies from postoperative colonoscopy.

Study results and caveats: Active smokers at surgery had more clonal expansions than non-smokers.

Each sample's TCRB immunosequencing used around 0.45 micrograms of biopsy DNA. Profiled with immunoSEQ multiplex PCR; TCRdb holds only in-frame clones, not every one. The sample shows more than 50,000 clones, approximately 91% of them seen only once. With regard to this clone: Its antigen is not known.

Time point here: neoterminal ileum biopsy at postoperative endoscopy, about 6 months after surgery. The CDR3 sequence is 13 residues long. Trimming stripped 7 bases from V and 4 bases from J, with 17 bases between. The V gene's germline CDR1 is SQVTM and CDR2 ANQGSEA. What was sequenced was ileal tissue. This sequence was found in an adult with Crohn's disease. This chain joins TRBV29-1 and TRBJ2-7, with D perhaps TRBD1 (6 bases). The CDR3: CSACRGLGYEQYF. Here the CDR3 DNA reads TGCAGCGCGTGCAGGGGCCTGGGGTACGAGCAGTACTTC.